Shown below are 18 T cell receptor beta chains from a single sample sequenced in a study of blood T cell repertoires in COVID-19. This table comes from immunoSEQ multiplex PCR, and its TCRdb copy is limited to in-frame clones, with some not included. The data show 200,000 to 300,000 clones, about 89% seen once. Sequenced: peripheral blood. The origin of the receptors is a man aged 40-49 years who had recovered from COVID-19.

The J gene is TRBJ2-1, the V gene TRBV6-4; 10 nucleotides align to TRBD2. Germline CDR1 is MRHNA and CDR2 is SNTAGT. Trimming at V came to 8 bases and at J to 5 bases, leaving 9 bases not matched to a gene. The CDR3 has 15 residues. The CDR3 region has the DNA TGTGCCAGCTCCCTAAGCGGGGGGGCCCACAATGAGCAGTTCTTC. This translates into CASSLSGGAHNEQFF.

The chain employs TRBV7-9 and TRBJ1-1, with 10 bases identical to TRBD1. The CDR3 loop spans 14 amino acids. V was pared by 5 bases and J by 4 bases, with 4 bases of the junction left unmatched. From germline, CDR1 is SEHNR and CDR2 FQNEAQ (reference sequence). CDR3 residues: CASSPGQGVTEAFF. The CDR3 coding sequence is TGTGCCAGCAGCCCCGGACAGGGGGTCACTGAAGCTTTCTTT.

In DNA form, the CDR3 reads TGTGCCAGCAGTTACTCCTTGACCCGGGGGACTGAAGCTTTCTTT. As protein: CASSYSLTRGTEAFF. The rearrangement links TRBV6-2 or TRBV6-3 to TRBJ1-1; D may be TRBD1 (5 bases). The CDR3 covers 15 residues. The germline V and J ends were trimmed by 0 bases and 5 bases, with 13 bases remaining between them. Per the germline V gene, CDR1 is MNHEY and CDR2 is SVGEGT.

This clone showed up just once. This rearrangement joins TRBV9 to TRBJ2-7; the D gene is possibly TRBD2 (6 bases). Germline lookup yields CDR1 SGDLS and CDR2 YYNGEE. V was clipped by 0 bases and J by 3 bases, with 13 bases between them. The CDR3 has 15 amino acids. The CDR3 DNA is TGTGCCAGCAGCGTAGCGGAGGGGTTAAACTACGAGCAGTACTTC. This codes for CASSVAEGLNYEQYF.

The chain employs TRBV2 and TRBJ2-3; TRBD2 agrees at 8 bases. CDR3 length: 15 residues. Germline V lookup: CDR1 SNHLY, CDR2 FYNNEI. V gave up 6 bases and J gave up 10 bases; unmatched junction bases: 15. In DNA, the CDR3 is TGTGCCAGCAGGCGCCCAGCGGGAGAGGCTTCGGCGCAGTATTTT. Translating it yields CASRRPAGEASAQYF.

CDR3 nucleotide sequence: TGTGCCAGCAGCGTTAGGGGTATGGAGACCCAGTACTTC. It translates to CASSVRGMETQYF. The J gene is TRBJ2-5, the V gene TRBV9; D may be TRBD1 (5 bases). Trimming took 2 bases from V and 5 from J, leaving 10 bases between them. Germline V gives CDR1 SGDLS, CDR2 YYNGEE. The CDR3 is 13 amino acids.

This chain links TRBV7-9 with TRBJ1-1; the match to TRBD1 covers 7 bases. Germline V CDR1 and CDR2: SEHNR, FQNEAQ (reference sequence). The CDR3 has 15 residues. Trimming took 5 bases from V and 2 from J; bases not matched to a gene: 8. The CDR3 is CASSGRDSANTEAFF. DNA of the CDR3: TGTGCCAGCAGCGGCCGGGACAGCGCAAACACTGAAGCTTTCTTT.

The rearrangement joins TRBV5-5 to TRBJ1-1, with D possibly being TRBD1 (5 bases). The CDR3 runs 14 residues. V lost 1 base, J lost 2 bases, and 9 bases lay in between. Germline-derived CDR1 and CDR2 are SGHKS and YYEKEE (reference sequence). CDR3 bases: TGTGCCAGCAGCTTGCCCAGGGCCAACACTGAAGCTTTCTTT. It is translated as CASSLPRANTEAFF.

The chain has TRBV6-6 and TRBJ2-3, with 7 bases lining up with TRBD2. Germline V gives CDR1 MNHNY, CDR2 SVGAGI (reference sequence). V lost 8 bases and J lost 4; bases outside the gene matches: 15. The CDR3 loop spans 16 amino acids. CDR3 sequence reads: CASRSLRGDWSDTQYF. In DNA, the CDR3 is TGTGCCAGCCGAAGCCTCCGGGGGGATTGGTCAGATACGCAGTATTTT.

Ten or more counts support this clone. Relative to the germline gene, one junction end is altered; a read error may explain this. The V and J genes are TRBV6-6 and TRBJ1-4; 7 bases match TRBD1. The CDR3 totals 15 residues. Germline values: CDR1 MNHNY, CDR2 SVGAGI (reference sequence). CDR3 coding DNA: TGTGCCAGCACTTACTCGACAGGGCCTAATGAAAAACTGTTTTTT. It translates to CASTYSTGPNEKLFF.

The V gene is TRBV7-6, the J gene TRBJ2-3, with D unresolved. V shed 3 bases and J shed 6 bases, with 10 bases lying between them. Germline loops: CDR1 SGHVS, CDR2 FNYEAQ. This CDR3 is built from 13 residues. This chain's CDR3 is CASSLAPPDTQYF. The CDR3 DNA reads TGTGCCAGCAGCTTGGCTCCACCGGATACGCAGTATTTT.

This CDR3 is CAISEGQGAPSPLHF. The CDR3 coding sequence is TGTGCCATCAGTGAAGGACAGGGGGCGCCTTCACCCCTCCACTTT. This chain uses TRBV10-3 with TRBJ1-6; 11 nucleotides agree with TRBD1. The V and J ends lost 3 bases and 9 bases, in that order; junction bases with no gene match: 4. The CDR3 has 15 amino acids. Germline V gives CDR1 ENHRY, CDR2 SYGVKD.

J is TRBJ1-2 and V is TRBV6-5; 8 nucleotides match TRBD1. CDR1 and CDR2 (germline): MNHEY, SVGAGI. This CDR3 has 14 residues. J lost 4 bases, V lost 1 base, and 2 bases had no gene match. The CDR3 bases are TGTGCCAGCAGTTACTATGACAGGGGCTATGGCTACACCTTC. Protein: CASSYYDRGYGYTF.

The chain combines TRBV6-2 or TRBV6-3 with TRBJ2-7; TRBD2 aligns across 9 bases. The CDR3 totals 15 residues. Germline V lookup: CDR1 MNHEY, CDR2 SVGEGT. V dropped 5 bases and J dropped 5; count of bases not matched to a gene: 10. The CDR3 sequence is CASSASGGPSDEQYF. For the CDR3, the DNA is TGTGCCAGCAGTGCGAGCGGGGGGCCTTCTGACGAGCAGTACTTC.

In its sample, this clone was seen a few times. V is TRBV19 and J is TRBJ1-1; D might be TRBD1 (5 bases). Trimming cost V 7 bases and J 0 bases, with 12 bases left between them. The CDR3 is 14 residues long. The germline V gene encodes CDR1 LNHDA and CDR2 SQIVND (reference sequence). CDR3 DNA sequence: TGTGCCAGTAATATCCGGGACTTGAACACTGAAGCTTTCTTT. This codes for CASNIRDLNTEAFF.

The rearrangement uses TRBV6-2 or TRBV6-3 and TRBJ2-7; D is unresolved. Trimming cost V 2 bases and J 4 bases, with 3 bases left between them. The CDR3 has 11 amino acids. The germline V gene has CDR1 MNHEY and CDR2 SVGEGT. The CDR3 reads CASSYPYEQYF. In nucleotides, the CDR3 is TGTGCCAGCAGTTACCCGTACGAGCAGTACTTC.

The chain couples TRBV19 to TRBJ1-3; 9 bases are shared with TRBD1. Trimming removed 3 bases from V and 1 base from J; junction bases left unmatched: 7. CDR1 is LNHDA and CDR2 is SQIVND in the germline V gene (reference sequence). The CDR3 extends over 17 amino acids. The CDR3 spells CASSIKGTGRSGNTIYF. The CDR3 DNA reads TGTGCCAGTAGTATTAAGGGGACAGGGCGATCTGGAAACACCATATATTTT.

The DNA of the CDR3 is TGCGCCAGCAGCCCCGGGCGGGGGAAGTATGAGCAGTTCTTC. Translation gives CASSPGRGKYEQFF. The chain employs TRBV4-3 and TRBJ2-1; 7 positions match TRBD2. The CDR3 is made up of 14 amino acids. In germline, CDR1 is LGHNA, CDR2 YSLEER. Trimming at V came to 4 bases and at J to 8 bases, leaving 8 bases not matched to a gene.